These 27 T cell receptor beta chains came from one sample sequenced in a study of read filtering for tumor transcriptome and immune sequencing. The library was built from around 380 ng RNA with molecular barcoded adaptors for alpha/delta and beta/gamma chains. One entry per CDR3 protein results from TCRdb running MiXCR on the reads. The sample shows 19,000 or so distinct CDR3 sequences, approximately 20% of them seen only once. Material: a population of CD138-negative cells sorted from bone marrow. The receptors were gathered from a donor aged 40 or older with multiple myeloma.

This clonotype was counted ten times or more. The chain employs TRBV29-1 and TRBJ2-7, with 7 bases fitting TRBD1. The trim removed 5 bases at V and 4 bases at J, leaving 8 bases unmatched. The germline CDR1 and CDR2 sequences are SQVTM and ANQGSEA. CDR3 length: 13 amino acids. CDR3 nucleotide sequence: TGCAGCGTTCAACAGGGGCCGCGGTACGAGCAGTACTTC. The encoded protein is CSVQQGPRYEQYF.

This clonotype was seen many times. V gene TRBV28 combines with J gene TRBJ1-1, with D possibly matching TRBD1 (5 bases). Trimming pared 4 bases from V and 1 base from J, leaving 7 bases between. Germline values: CDR1 MDHEN, CDR2 SYDVKM. The CDR3 has 13 amino acids. This CDR3 reads CASSYRKNTEAFF. The CDR3 nucleotides read TGTGCCAGCAGTTACAGGAAGAACACTGAAGCTTTCTTT.

This clonotype is large (0.1 to 1%). The V and J genes are TRBV9 and TRBJ2-2, with a tentative D call TRBD1 (5 bases). Germline CDR1 SGDLS, CDR2 YYNGEE. Trimming stripped 6 bases from V and 7 bases from J, with 16 bases between. The CDR3 length is 14 residues. The CDR3 nucleotides read TGTGCCAGCACTAGGTCTTCTCAGGGCGGGGAGCTGTTTTTT. Translating it yields CASTRSSQGGELFF.

This clonotype came up many times. The V call is TRBV7-2, the J call TRBJ2-7; D gene uncertain. The germline CDR1 and CDR2 sequences are SGHTA and FQGNSA. The CDR3 contains 14 residues. Trimming removed 1 base from V and 2 bases from J, with 9 bases in between. CDR3 sequence: CASSLDLVTYEQYF. As DNA, the CDR3 is TGTGCCAGCAGCTTAGATCTAGTCACCTACGAGCAGTACTTC. Combining the CDR3 with reference TRBV7-2 and TRBJ2-7 gives the whole variable domain GAGVSQSPSNKVTEKGKDVELRCDPISGHTALYWYRQSLGQGLEFLIYFQGNSAPDKSGLPSDRFSAERTGGSVSTLTIQRTQQEDSAVYLCASSLDLVTYEQYFGPGTRLTVT.

This clonotype is judged medium-sized. The rearrangement links TRBV29-1 to TRBJ2-1, with 7 bases lining up with TRBD1. CDR3 length: 13 amino acids. V lost 7 bases and J lost 7; bases outside the gene matches: 10. CDR1 and CDR2 (germline): SQVTM, ANQGSEA. CDR3 residues: CSALEKDRNEQFF. The CDR3 DNA reads as TGCAGCGCCCTTGAGAAGGACAGGAATGAGCAGTTCTTC.

This clonotype was seen ten or more times. The V call is TRBV5-4, the J call TRBJ2-2, with a possible D match to TRBD1 (5 bases). The CDR3 covers 16 residues. V dropped 4 bases and J dropped 0 bases, with 13 bases sitting between them. The germline gives CDR1 SGHNT, CDR2 YYREEE (reference sequence). CDR3 sequence reads: CASSLGHRSNTGELFF. The CDR3 DNA reads TGTGCCAGCAGCCTGGGGCACCGATCGAACACCGGGGAGCTGTTTTTT. The full variable domain, with the rest looked up from reference TRBV5-4 and TRBJ2-2, is ETGVTQSPTHLIKTRGQQVTLRCSSQSGHNTVSWYQQALGQGPQFIFQYYREEENGRGNFPPRFSGLQFPNYSSELNVNALELDDSALYLCASSLGHRSNTGELFFGEGSRLTVL.

This clonotype was seen once. The gene calls are TRBV2 and TRBJ2-2, with TRBD2 matching 7 bases. J was trimmed by 7 bases and V by 7 bases; bases with no gene match: 9. Germline CDR1 and CDR2: SNHLY and FYNNEI. CDR3 length: 14 residues. CDR3 residues: CASTTAGRIGELFF. The CDR3 DNA reads as TGTGCCAGCACCACCGCCGGGAGGATCGGGGAGCTGTTTTTT.

J is TRBJ2-1 and V is TRBV5-8, with a tentative D call TRBD1 (6 bases). From germline, CDR1 is SGHTS and CDR2 YDEGEE. The ends were cut back, 2 bases at V and 0 bases at J, with 18 bases in the middle. The CDR3 is made up of 18 amino acids. CDR3 coding DNA: TGTGCCAGCAGCTTACATTCACAGGGATATCTCTCCTACAATGAGCAGTTCTTC. It is translated as CASSLHSQGYLSYNEQFF.

This clonotype has only a few counts. The J gene is TRBJ2-5, the V gene TRBV7-8; 9 bases match TRBD2. CDR1 and CDR2 (germline): SGHVS, FQNEAQ. The junction had 6 bases not matched to a gene; V was cut back by 4 bases and J by 3 bases. The CDR3 is made up of 15 amino acids. In DNA, the CDR3 is TGTGCCAGCAGCTCCGGGACTAGCATAGAAGAGACCCAGTACTTC. This gives the protein CASSSGTSIEETQYF.

This clonotype was counted ten times or more. This rearrangement joins TRBV29-1 to TRBJ2-7; the D gene is possibly TRBD1 (7 bases). The length of the CDR3 is 15 residues. V lost 7 bases to trimming and J lost 0 bases, with 19 bases between them. CDR1 SQVTM and CDR2 ANQGSEA come from the germline V gene. The CDR3 is CSAVPGGGFSYEQYF. The CDR3 DNA reads as TGCAGCGCTGTACCAGGGGGAGGCTTCTCCTACGAGCAGTACTTC.

This clonotype was observed at least ten times. The chain is built from TRBV10-3 and TRBJ2-1; 10 bases align to TRBD1. V was pared by 6 bases and J by 8 bases, with 7 bases of the junction left unmatched. This CDR3 contains 14 residues. CDR1 is ENHRY and CDR2 is SYGVKD in the germline V gene. CDR3 in DNA: TGTGCCATCAGGGGACAGGGGCATATCGATGAGCAGTTCTTC. Protein: CAIRGQGHIDEQFF.

As to this clonotype: The junction and the germline gene differ at one end; a read error may be behind it. The V and J genes are TRBV29-1 and TRBJ2-3; perhaps TRBD1 as D (5 bases). This CDR3 is built from 15 residues. The V gene's germline CDR1 is SQVTM and CDR2 ANQGSEA. Here the CDR3 DNA reads TGCGGCGTTGAAGGTTTTCAGGGAAGCACAGATACGCAGTATTTT. It specifies CGVEGFQGSTDTQYF.

This clonotype was detected ten times or more. J is TRBJ1-1 and V is TRBV30, with D perhaps TRBD1 (5 bases). CDR3 size: 16 residues. Trimming removed 0 bases from V and 0 bases from J, with 14 bases in between. Germline loops: CDR1 GTSNPN, CDR2 SVGIG (reference sequence). The CDR3: CAWSVSWQGVNTEAFF. The CDR3 DNA follows: TGTGCCTGGAGTGTAAGTTGGCAGGGCGTGAACACTGAAGCTTTCTTT.

A remark on this clonotype: A much larger clone sits a single nucleotide away, making a read error possible. This chain connects TRBV28 to TRBJ2-1; tentatively, D is TRBD1 (6 bases). This CDR3 is built from 15 residues. Germline CDR1 and CDR2: MDHEN and SYDVKM. The CDR3 here is CASREQGSWYNEQLF. The CDR3 DNA follows: TGTGCCAGCAGAGAACAGGGTTCGTGGTACAATGAGCAGCTCTTC.

This clonotype has only a few counts. The chain uses TRBV28 and TRBJ1-5, with D unclear. Germline V gene lookup returns CDR1 MDHEN and CDR2 SYDVKM. V shed 6 bases and J shed 9 bases, with 15 bases lying between them. The CDR3 extends over 13 amino acids. CDR3 loop: CASRDYGISPQHF. In nucleotides, the CDR3 is TGTGCCAGCAGGGACTACGGGATTTCGCCCCAGCATTTT.

This clonotype has a count of ten or more. The V call is TRBV28, the J call TRBJ1-6; no definite D call. Germline CDR1 is MDHEN and CDR2 is SYDVKM. The CDR3 is 12 residues long. The V and J ends lost 3 bases and 9 bases respectively, with 6 bases between them. The CDR3 here is CASSFSGSPLHF. In DNA form, the CDR3 reads TGTGCCAGCAGTTTTTCTGGTTCACCCCTCCACTTT.

By sample share, this clonotype is large. The V call is TRBV11-1, the J call TRBJ2-1, with 7 bases that match TRBD2. The germline V gene has CDR1 SGHAT and CDR2 FQDESV (reference sequence). V trimming: 2 bases; J trimming: 8 bases; junction bases outside the gene matches: 21. There are 19 residues in the CDR3. In DNA, the CDR3 is TGTGCCAGCAGCTTAAGAGGGGCGGGAGTAATTGTTAGGGCAGATGAGCAGTTCTTC. This gives the protein CASSLRGAGVIVRADEQFF.

By sample share, this clonotype is medium-sized. The chain uses TRBV5-1 and TRBJ2-1, with D perhaps given as TRBD1 or TRBD2 (7 bases each). V lost 2 bases, J lost 9 bases, and 18 bases lay in between. The germline gives CDR1 SGHRS, CDR2 YFSETQ. The CDR3 sequence is 15 residues long. The chain's CDR3 is CASSFSTSAGGEQFF. CDR3 nucleotide sequence: TGCGCCAGCAGCTTCAGTACTAGCGCAGGGGGTGAGCAGTTCTTC.

This clonotype showed up many times. V and J are TRBV5-1 and TRBJ1-4, with 9 bases aligning to TRBD1. The ends lost 3 bases at V and 8 bases at J; junction bases unmatched: 5. Germline V gene sequence: CDR1 SGHRS, CDR2 YFSETQ. The CDR3 contains 14 residues. CDR3: CASSSTGGVEKLFF. CDR3 in DNA: TGCGCCAGCAGCTCAACAGGGGGCGTCGAAAAACTGTTTTTT.

This clonotype has at least ten counts. This chain uses TRBV20-1 with TRBJ2-7; 7 bases are a match to TRBD1. Trimming removed 6 bases from V and 0 bases from J; junction bases left unmatched: 5. Germline CDR1 reads DFQATT; CDR2 reads SNEGSKA (reference sequence). This CDR3 comprises 13 residues. CDR3 nucleotides: TGCAGTGCGCCGGGACAGAACTCCTACGAGCAGTACTTC. Translated: CSAPGQNSYEQYF.

This chain uses TRBV7-9 with TRBJ2-5; D assignment may be TRBD1 or TRBD2 (5 bases each). CDR3 length equals 14 residues. The V gene's germline CDR1 is SEHNR and CDR2 FQNEAQ (reference sequence). V lost 6 bases, J lost 5 bases, and 16 bases lay in between. The chain's CDR3 is CASRPDGGWETQYF. As DNA, the CDR3 is TGTGCCAGCAGGCCGGATGGGGGATGGGAGACCCAGTACTTC. Full variable domain (outside the CDR3, taken from reference TRBV7-9 and TRBJ2-5): DTGVSQNPRHKITKRGQNVTFRCDPISEHNRLYWYRQTLGQGPEFLTYFQNEAQLEKSRLLSDRFSAERPKGSFSTLEIQRTEQGDSAMYLCASRPDGGWETQYFGPGTRLLVL.

Turning to this clonotype: At one boundary the junction diverges from the germline segment, which might be a read error. This chain connects TRBV3-1 to TRBJ2-1; D is tentatively TRBD1 or TRBD2 (6 bases each). The CDR3 has 16 residues. Germline CDR1 and CDR2: LGHDT and YNNKEL (reference sequence). The CDR3 spells CASSQDSAIGGGEQFF. The DNA of the CDR3 is TGTGCCAGCAGCCAAGATTCGGCTATCGGAGGGGGTGAGCAGTTCTTT.

Details on this clonotype: A much larger clone differs by one base, so this may be a read error. The CDR3 end shows no conserved phenylalanine or tryptophan, and so a read error is likely. This chain links TRBV4-2 with TRBJ1-4; TRBD1 is a possible D gene (6 bases). The CDR3 has 16 amino acids. The V and J ends lost 0 bases and 6 bases respectively, with 14 bases between them. Germline V gene data show CDR1 as LGHNA and CDR2 as YNFKEQ. The CDR3 here is CASSQERGEGDEKLFL. DNA of the CDR3: TGTGCCAGCAGCCAAGAAAGGGGGGAAGGGGATGAAAAACTGTTTCTT.

The rearrangement links TRBV12-3 or TRBV12-4 to TRBJ2-2, with unresolved D. This CDR3 contains 15 residues. V lost 8 bases to trimming and J lost 3 bases, with 16 bases between them. CDR3 region: CASRPWASDTGELFF. The CDR3 coding sequence is TGTGCCAGCCGGCCTTGGGCGTCGGACACCGGGGAGCTGTTTTTT.

A remark on this clonotype: At one end the junction does not follow the germline gene, possibly because of a read error. This chain links TRBV28 with TRBJ2-1, with 8 bases that match TRBD2. The length of the CDR3 is 17 residues. The germline V gene has CDR1 MDHEN and CDR2 SYDVKM. CDR3 nucleotide sequence: TGTGCCAGCAGGGGCTTGGGCAGCGGGAGCTCCTACAATGGGCAGTTCTTC. Residues: CASRGLGSGSSYNGQFF.

This clonotype was detected only once. Just one base apart from a much larger clone, this may be a read error. The chain joins TRBV5-1 to TRBJ1-1; D is unclear. This CDR3 region has 13 residues. The V end was cut by 4 bases, the J end by 5 bases, with 12 bases between. From germline, CDR1 is SGHRS and CDR2 YFSETQ. The CDR3 DNA reads as TGCGCCAGCAGCCCCCCACTCGAGACTGAAGCTTTCTTT. Protein: CASSPPLETEAFF.

This clonotype has just a few counts. The chain has TRBV7-9 and TRBJ2-7; the match to TRBD1 covers 7 bases. The CDR3 consists of 14 residues. V shed 5 bases and J 2 bases; nucleotides not matched to a gene: 6. Germline V gene sequence: CDR1 SEHNR, CDR2 FQNEAQ (reference sequence). Here the CDR3 reads CASSPGQETYEQYF. The CDR3 DNA sequence: TGTGCCAGCAGCCCCGGACAGGAAACCTACGAGCAGTACTTC.